Sequencing of this T cell receptor beta chain was carried out in a study of cytomegalovirus exposure and HLA in healthy donors. The PCR made use of 60 Vbeta and 13 Jbeta primers. Using immunoSEQ multiplex PCR, the repertoire was profiled, and TCRdb retains in-frame clones only, with some absent. Counted here are roughly 100,000 clones, around 70% occurring once; the ten biggest clones make up under 1.5%. The CDR3 covers 14 residues. Germline V gene lookup returns CDR1 LNHDA and CDR2 SQIVND (reference sequence). V lost 1 base and J 4 bases, leaving 8 bases between the germline ends. The sample taken for sequencing was PBMCs. The chain links TRBV19 to TRBJ1-5, with D possibly TRBD1 on 5 matching bases. The origin of this receptor is a man aged 40-50 years in good health and CMV-seronegative. The CDR3 loop reads CASSIVRGNQPQHF. CDR3 DNA: TGTGCCAGTAGTATAGTACGGGGGAATCAGCCCCAGCATTTT.